Following are 24 T cell receptor beta chains from one sample sequenced in a study of blood T cell repertoires in COVID-19. Generated by immunoSEQ multiplex PCR, the TCRdb table keeps only in-frame clones and is missing some. Of roughly 200,000 clones listed, 82% are singletons. The sequencing sample was made of peripheral blood. These receptors were obtained from a woman aged 60 to 75 with COVID-19, enrolled during active disease.

The chain links TRBV2 to TRBJ2-5; 9 bases are shared with TRBD1. V lost 2 bases and J lost 1; bases outside the gene matches: 2. Germline lookup yields CDR1 SNHLY and CDR2 FYNNEI. CDR3 size: 15 residues. The CDR3 sequence: CASSEWGQGQETQYF. CDR3 coding DNA: TGTGCCAGCAGTGAATGGGGACAGGGCCAAGAGACCCAGTACTTC.

This chain uses TRBV5-1 with TRBJ2-4; D is perhaps TRBD1 (5 bases). CDR1 and CDR2 (germline): SGHRS, YFSETQ. The length of the CDR3 is 15 residues. Between the trimmed V and J ends, which lost 0 bases and 5 bases, there was a span of 12 bases. The CDR3 sequence: CASSLEQGMQNIQYF. CDR3 nucleotides: TGCGCCAGCAGCTTGGAGCAGGGCATGCAAAACATTCAGTACTTC. The full variable domain, in which reference TRBV5-1 and TRBJ2-4 provide the parts outside the CDR3, is KAGVTQTPRYLIKTRGQQVTLSCSPISGHRSVSWYQQTPGQGLQFLFEYFSETQRNKGNFPGRFSGRQFSNSRSEMNVSTLELGDSALYLCASSLEQGMQNIQYFGAGTRLSVL.

This chain joins TRBV28 and TRBJ1-1, with D possibly matching TRBD1 (6 bases). This CDR3 has 12 amino acids. V lost 8 bases to trimming and J lost 6 bases, with 13 bases between them. In germline, CDR1 is MDHEN, CDR2 SYDVKM. This CDR3 reads CASGWGGSEAFF. The DNA for the CDR3 is TGTGCCAGCGGGTGGGGGGGCTCTGAAGCTTTCTTT. The whole variable domain, filled in from reference TRBV28 and TRBJ1-1, reads DVKVTQSSRYLVKRTGEKVFLECVQDMDHENMFWYRQDPGLGLRLIYFSYDVKMKEKGDIPEGYSVSREKKERFSLILESASTNQTSMYLCASGWGGSEAFFGQGTRLTVV.

The rearrangement joins TRBV19 to TRBJ2-7, with 8 bases fitting TRBD1. V lost 9 bases, J lost 7 bases, and 11 bases stayed unmatched. The CDR3 runs 13 residues. Germline V gene data show CDR1 as LNHDA and CDR2 as SQIVND (reference sequence). The CDR3 loop reads CASVGTGGREQYF. The CDR3 DNA sequence: TGTGCCAGCGTTGGGACAGGCGGTCGAGAGCAGTACTTC.

This rearrangement joins TRBV27 to TRBJ2-1; 9 bases map to TRBD2. This CDR3 has 19 residues. CDR1 is MNHEY, CDR2 SMNVEV, per germline (reference sequence). J gave up 5 bases and V 5 bases, and 19 bases lay outside the gene matches. The CDR3 nucleotides read TGTGCCAGCAGTCCCCTTAATAGCGGGAGCGTCACCGCTGACAATGAGCAGTTCTTC. It encodes CASSPLNSGSVTADNEQFF.

The chain joins TRBV7-2 to TRBJ1-2, with 7 bases lining up with TRBD1. Germline CDR1 is SGHTA and CDR2 is FQGNSA. This CDR3 region has 17 residues. V lost 5 bases and J lost 6; bases outside the gene matches: 18. The DNA for the CDR3 is TGTGCCAGCAGCCAGGGGGTCCCAGGGGGACTGGAAAATGGCTACACCTTC. It encodes CASSQGVPGGLENGYTF. Supplemented by reference TRBV7-2 and TRBJ1-2, the full variable domain reads GAGVSQSPSNKVTEKGKDVELRCDPISGHTALYWYRQSLGQGLEFLIYFQGNSAPDKSGLPSDRFSAERTGGSVSTLTIQRTQQEDSAVYLCASSQGVPGGLENGYTFGSGTRLTVV.

The chain joins TRBV19 to TRBJ1-2; D gene unclear. Per the germline V gene, CDR1 is LNHDA and CDR2 is SQIVND (reference sequence). The CDR3 has 14 residues. The V gene lost 3 bases and the J gene lost 3 bases, with 11 bases spanning the gap. Here the CDR3 reads CASSIERRDYGYTF. In DNA form, the CDR3 reads TGTGCCAGTAGTATCGAACGGAGAGACTATGGCTACACCTTC.

The chain has TRBV2 and TRBJ2-2, with 7 bases lining up with TRBD2. V lost 6 bases and J lost 6; bases outside the gene matches: 10. This CDR3 is 15 amino acids long. The V gene's germline CDR1 is SNHLY and CDR2 FYNNEI. CDR3 sequence reads: CASRDTEGRAGELFF. CDR3 DNA sequence: TGTGCCAGCAGAGACACAGAGGGGAGGGCCGGGGAGCTGTTTTTT.

This clone was detected only a few times. This sequence joins TRBV5-4 and TRBJ2-7, with D hard to call. Trimming stripped 4 bases from V and 5 bases from J, with 13 bases between. Germline CDR1 is SGHNT and CDR2 is YYREEE (reference sequence). The CDR3 has 13 amino acids. The CDR3 here is CASSPFQAHEQYF. The CDR3 nucleotides read TGTGCCAGCAGCCCTTTCCAGGCCCACGAGCAGTACTTC. The full variable domain, rest sourced from reference TRBV5-4 and TRBJ2-7, is ETGVTQSPTHLIKTRGQQVTLRCSSQSGHNTVSWYQQALGQGPQFIFQYYREEENGRGNFPPRFSGLQFPNYSSELNVNALELDDSALYLCASSPFQAHEQYFGPGTRLTVT.

The chain employs TRBV27 and TRBJ2-5; maybe TRBD2 (5 bases). Germline V gene sequence: CDR1 MNHEY, CDR2 SMNVEV (reference sequence). CDR3 size: 16 residues. V dropped 6 bases and J dropped 1 base, with 18 bases sitting between them. The CDR3 DNA sequence: TGTGCCAGCAGCCCCGTGAGGCCGGCGGGCCAAGAGACCCAGTACTTC. Its translation: CASSPVRPAGQETQYF.

This CDR3 reads CASSRAAETQYF. In DNA form, the CDR3 reads TGTGCCAGCAGTCGTGCGGCAGAGACCCAGTACTTC. The J gene is TRBJ2-5, the V gene TRBV7-9; no reliable D call. Trimming took 6 bases from V and 4 from J, leaving 9 bases between them. The CDR3 contains 12 residues. Germline-derived CDR1 and CDR2 are SEHNR and FQNEAQ (reference sequence). The full variable domain, its missing parts supplied by reference TRBV7-9 and TRBJ2-5, is DTGVSQNPRHKITKRGQNVTFRCDPISEHNRLYWYRQTLGQGPEFLTYFQNEAQLEKSRLLSDRFSAERPKGSFSTLEIQRTEQGDSAMYLCASSRAAETQYFGPGTRLLVL.

The chain joins TRBV27 to TRBJ1-2, with D possibly being TRBD1 (5 bases). Germline V gives CDR1 MNHEY, CDR2 SMNVEV (reference sequence). V dropped 5 bases and J dropped 1 base, with 14 bases sitting between them. The CDR3 is 15 residues long. The CDR3 loop reads CASSRTGWSNYGYTF. The DNA of the CDR3 is TGTGCCAGCAGTAGAACAGGATGGAGTAACTATGGCTACACCTTC.

V and J are TRBV21-1 and TRBJ2-7; the table's TRBD1 call for D was not verified on the DNA. TRBV21-1 has pseudogene status. The CDR3 has 14 residues. This CDR3 is CASSNAGTGHEQYF. CDR3 DNA sequence: TGTGCCAGCAGCAACGCCGGGACAGGGCACGAGCAGTACTTC.

The chain is built from TRBV18 and TRBJ2-1, with TRBD2 identical over 15 bases. CDR3 size: 16 residues. The germline gives CDR1 KGHSH, CDR2 LQKENI. V lost 6 bases to trimming and J lost 9 bases; unmatched junction nucleotides: 9. CDR3 sequence reads: CASSLGLAGGRVEQFF. CDR3 coding DNA: TGTGCCAGCTCCCTGGGACTAGCGGGAGGCCGTGTTGAGCAGTTCTTC. Drawing the rest from reference TRBV18 and TRBJ2-1, the complete variable domain is NAGVMQNPRHLVRRRGQEARLRCSPMKGHSHVYWYRQLPEEGLKFMVYLQKENIIDESGMPKERFSAEFPKEGPSILRIQQVVRGDSAAYFCASSLGLAGGRVEQFFGPGTRLTVL.

The genes are TRBV25-1 and TRBJ2-1; 9 bases agree with TRBD1. After removal of 6 bases from V and 6 bases from J, the junction contained 9 bases not matched to a gene. There are 15 residues in the CDR3. Germline assignment: CDR1 MGHDK and CDR2 SYGVNS. CDR3 nucleotide sequence: TGTGCCAGCAGCCCTGCGGGACAGGGACGCAATGAGCAGTTCTTC. Protein product: CASSPAGQGRNEQFF.

V is TRBV5-4 and J is TRBJ1-2; tentatively, D is TRBD1 (6 bases). CDR1 SGHNT and CDR2 YYREEE come from the germline V gene (reference sequence). The CDR3 loop spans 15 amino acids. The V and J ends lost 6 bases and 3 bases respectively, with 18 bases between them. Written as DNA, the CDR3 is TGTGCCAGCAACCCGAAATCGGCAGGGGACTATGGCTACACCTTC. It encodes CASNPKSAGDYGYTF.

This sequence joins TRBV7-2 and TRBJ1-6; possibly TRBD1 for D (6 bases). Looked up from germline, CDR1 is SGHTA and CDR2 is FQGNSA. The CDR3 sequence is 17 residues long. V lost 7 bases, J lost 9 bases, and 25 bases lay in between. The CDR3 nucleotides are TGTGCCAGCAATATTCGGGGGGGGCCCTTGGCCTTTTCACCCCTCCACTTT. It encodes CASNIRGGPLAFSPLHF.

The V and J genes are TRBV11-2 and TRBJ2-7; 8 bases match TRBD1. CDR3 length: 15 amino acids. After removal of 5 bases from V and 5 bases from J, the junction contained 11 bases not matched to a gene. The germline CDR1 and CDR2 sequences are SGHAT and FQNNGV. DNA of the CDR3: TGTGCCAGCAGCCTAAAAAGACAGGGGAAGAACGAGCAGTACTTC. Amino acids: CASSLKRQGKNEQYF.

This clone was counted only a few times. This chain connects TRBV2 to TRBJ1-1; unclear D gene. Germline assignment: CDR1 SNHLY and CDR2 FYNNEI. The length of the CDR3 is 15 residues. Trimming stripped 7 bases from V and 3 bases from J, with 18 bases between. The CDR3 reads CASTKPGPGDTEAFF. In DNA, the CDR3 is TGTGCCAGCACTAAACCCGGGCCCGGGGACACTGAAGCTTTCTTT.

This clone was detected only once. The rearrangement links TRBV30 to TRBJ2-7; possible D gene TRBD2, 5 bases. The germline V gene has CDR1 GTSNPN and CDR2 SVGIG (reference sequence). V gave up 0 bases and J gave up 5 bases, with 11 bases separating them. This CDR3 region has 13 residues. CDR3 DNA: TGTGCCTGGAGTGTACTTGGGCGGGACGAGCAGTACTTC. This translates into CAWSVLGRDEQYF.

This clone showed up just a few times. The CDR3: CASSLATGFSGYTF. The CDR3 DNA sequence: TGTGCCAGCAGCTTAGCGACAGGGTTCTCTGGCTACACCTTC. The chain links TRBV7-2 to TRBJ1-2, with 7 positions matching TRBD1. Trimming at V came to 0 bases and at J to 7 bases, leaving 5 bases not matched to a gene. Germline loops: CDR1 SGHTA, CDR2 FQGNSA. The CDR3 is 14 amino acids.

This clone is a singleton in its sample. The chain couples TRBV5-5 to TRBJ2-7, with TRBD1 matching 8 bases. CDR1 and CDR2 from the germline V gene are SGHKS and YYEKEE (reference sequence). The CDR3 totals 15 residues. Trimming removed 0 bases from V and 6 bases from J; junction bases left unmatched: 8. DNA for the CDR3: TGTGCCAGCAGCTTGGGGACAGGGATCTTACCCGAGCAGTACGTC. This sequence encodes CASSLGTGILPEQYV.

The rearrangement joins TRBV7-8 to TRBJ2-5, with unresolved D. There are 14 residues in the CDR3. The germline V gene has CDR1 SGHVS and CDR2 FQNEAQ. V was cut by 2 bases and J by 5 bases, with 12 bases left in between. The CDR3 DNA reads TGTGCCAGCAGCTTAACCAGTAGCACGGAGACCCAGTACTTC. Translated: CASSLTSSTETQYF.

The chain links TRBV5-1 to TRBJ2-3; 7 bases align to TRBD2. V lost 4 bases and J lost 0; bases outside the gene matches: 8. From germline, CDR1 is SGHRS and CDR2 YFSETQ. The CDR3 is 16 amino acids. The CDR3: CASSVALAESTDTQYF. The CDR3 DNA reads TGCGCCAGCAGCGTGGCCCTAGCGGAAAGCACAGATACGCAGTATTTT.